A single sample gave rise to the 8 T cell receptor beta chains below, sequenced in a study of blood T cells in healthy people across ages. PCR was performed a second time for about 6 to 12 cycles using a sample-barcoded 5' primer and a J-beta primer mix. One entry per CDR3 protein, called by TCRdb with MiXCR from the 5' RACE reads. The sample lists 700,000 to 850,000 distinct CDR3 sequences, 40% to 65% seen once, with roughly two fifths in the top ten. Sequencing was carried out using blood. Receptor source: an elderly man in good health.

The V gene is TRBV24-1, the J gene TRBJ2-7, with D tentatively TRBD1 (5 bases). The CDR3 runs 13 residues. Trimming removed 1 base from V and 5 bases from J, with 8 bases in between. Germline V gene lookup returns CDR1 KGHDR and CDR2 SFDVKD. CDR3 in amino acids: CATSDFWGHEQYF. The CDR3 nucleotides are TGTGCCACCAGTGATTTTTGGGGCCACGAGCAGTACTTC.

To note about this clonotype: Sequence at one end of the junction differs from germline and may be a read error. The J gene is TRBJ2-3, the V gene TRBV15, with 8 bases identical to TRBD1. There are 15 residues in the CDR3. Germline assignment: CDR1 LNHNV and CDR2 YYDKDF (reference sequence). The CDR3 DNA follows: TGTGCCACCAGCACGCGGACAGGGAGCACTGATACGCAGTATTTT. Translation: CATSTRTGSTDTQYF.

J is TRBJ2-2 and V is TRBV10-3, with D hard to call. The CDR3 totals 12 residues. Trimming took off 6 bases at V and 8 bases at J, with 10 bases between the two ends. CDR1 is ENHRY, CDR2 SYGVKD, per germline. DNA for the CDR3: TGTGCCATCAGGCCCGGAGAAGGGGAGCTGTTTTTT. Translation: CAIRPGEGELFF.

This chain connects TRBV28 to TRBJ1-1; D perhaps matches TRBD1 (6 bases). This CDR3 is built from 11 residues. V lost 7 bases and J 10 bases, leaving 13 bases between the germline ends. Germline CDR1 reads MDHEN; CDR2 reads SYDVKM. CDR3 amino acids: CASTRGQIAFF. The CDR3 nucleotides are TGTGCCAGCACCCGAGGACAGATAGCTTTCTTT.

Note on this clonotype: A clone one base away is much larger, so this may be a read error. This chain connects TRBV12-3 or TRBV12-4 to TRBJ2-1; 11 bases map to TRBD1. The CDR3 runs 15 residues. V shed 3 bases and J 10 bases; nucleotides not matched to a gene: 8. DNA for the CDR3: TGTGCCAGCAGTTTCGGACAGGGGGCTAAAAACGAGCAGTTCTTC. It translates to CASSFGQGAKNEQFF.

V and J are TRBV6-5 and TRBJ1-3; D not resolved. The CDR3 is 16 amino acids. The V gene's germline CDR1 is MNHEY and CDR2 SVGAGI. Trimming stripped 6 bases from V and 0 bases from J, with 15 bases between. This CDR3 is CASSPLRTSSGNTIYF. CDR3 in DNA: TGTGCCAGCAGCCCCCTCAGGACCAGCTCTGGAAACACCATATATTTT.

The rearrangement links TRBV11-2 to TRBJ2-1, with D possibly called TRBD1 or TRBD2 (5 bases each). CDR3 length: 17 residues. V shed 4 bases and J shed 0 bases, with 16 bases lying between them. Per germline, CDR1 SGHAT and CDR2 FQNNGV. CDR3 coding DNA: TGTGCCAGCAGCTATGGGACCAGACAGAGCTCCTACAATGAGCAGTTCTTC. Amino acid sequence: CASSYGTRQSSYNEQFF. The variable domain in full, with the rest retrieved from reference TRBV11-2 and TRBJ2-1, is EAGVAQSPRYKIIEKRQSVAFWCNPISGHATLYWYQQILGQGPKLLIQFQNNGVVDDSQLPKDRFSAERLKGVDSTLKIQPAKLEDSAVYLCASSYGTRQSSYNEQFFGPGTRLTVL.

This clonotype was found a few times. This chain links TRBV4-2 with TRBJ2-5, with D possibly being TRBD1 or TRBD2 (6 bases each). This CDR3 contains 16 residues. Deletions cut 0 bases from V and 4 bases from J, with 15 bases between. Germline lookup yields CDR1 LGHNA and CDR2 YNFKEQ. Written as DNA, the CDR3 is TGTGCCAGCAGCCAAGATACGGGAGAGGGGGGAGAGACCCAGTACTTC. Its protein is CASSQDTGEGGETQYF.